A selection of T cell receptor beta chains follows, all from one sample in a study of T cells after yellow fever vaccination. Using its own MiXCR run on the 5' RACE reads, TCRdb lists one record per CDR3 protein. The sample consists of over 110,000 distinct CDR3 sequences, roughly 8% of them appearing once. The input for sequencing was CD4+ T cells sorted from PBMCs, taken 5 days after the yellow fever booster vaccination. These receptors all stem from a man aged 30 to 45 who received the YFV17D yellow fever vaccine. Both conserved end residues are part of each CDR3. Each record gives: J gene, CDR3 length, V gene, clone size, CDR3 protein. The listing skips clone size in some rows; elsewhere it reads once, few, many or a size class.

J gene: TRBJ2-5; CDR3 length: 14; V gene: TRBV5-8; clone size: many; CDR3 protein: CASSDPGQGTTQYF
J gene: TRBJ1-1; CDR3 length: 11; V gene: TRBV20-1; clone size: many; CDR3 protein: CSVSRGTEAFF
J gene: TRBJ2-1; CDR3 length: 12; V gene: TRBV29-1; clone size: many; CDR3 protein: CSGGLWDNEQFF
J gene: TRBJ1-1; CDR3 length: 14; V gene: TRBV19; clone size: many; CDR3 protein: CASSLGHLNTEAFF
J gene: TRBJ1-2; CDR3 length: 13; V gene: TRBV5-1; clone size: many; CDR3 protein: CASSPGQVYGYTF
J gene: TRBJ2-1; CDR3 length: 14; V gene: TRBV20-1; clone size: many; CDR3 protein: CSAKPGQGRNEQFF
J gene: TRBJ2-3; CDR3 length: 16; V gene: TRBV21-1; clone size: many; CDR3 protein: CASTRLAYLSTDTQYF
J gene: TRBJ1-2; CDR3 length: 17; V gene: TRBV19; clone size: NA; CDR3 protein: CASRETGTGGSGYGYTF
J gene: TRBJ1-1; CDR3 length: 13; V gene: TRBV27; clone size: NA; CDR3 protein: CASSLERAAEAFF
J gene: TRBJ1-5; CDR3 length: 14; V gene: TRBV28; clone size: many; CDR3 protein: CASSFVREDRAQHF
J gene: TRBJ2-7; CDR3 length: 13; V gene: TRBV10-2; clone size: many; CDR3 protein: CASISGSSSEQYF
J gene: TRBJ2-1; CDR3 length: 15; V gene: TRBV5-1; clone size: many; CDR3 protein: CASRKVAGAYNEQFF
J gene: TRBJ1-4; CDR3 length: 16; V gene: TRBV20-1; clone size: many; CDR3 protein: CSARDLPGREDEKLFF
J gene: TRBJ1-5; CDR3 length: 13; V gene: TRBV7-2; clone size: once; CDR3 protein: CASSGYRGQSQHF
J gene: TRBJ2-2; CDR3 length: 15; V gene: TRBV12-3/TRBV12-4; clone size: many; CDR3 protein: CASSPMAGSTGELFF
J gene: TRBJ2-4; CDR3 length: 14; V gene: TRBV5-1; clone size: many; CDR3 protein: CASSPGQVKNIQYF
J gene: TRBJ1-2; CDR3 length: 15; V gene: TRBV6-5; clone size: many; CDR3 protein: CASSREGQGARSYTF
J gene: TRBJ2-5; CDR3 length: 16; V gene: TRBV18; clone size: NA; CDR3 protein: CASSSRPDRVQETQYF
J gene: TRBJ2-1; CDR3 length: 11; V gene: TRBV25-1; clone size: many; CDR3 protein: CATNSYNEQFF
J gene: TRBJ2-5; CDR3 length: 14; V gene: TRBV5-6; clone size: many; CDR3 protein: CASSLEAALTTQYF
J gene: TRBJ2-3; CDR3 length: 16; V gene: TRBV20-1; clone size: many; CDR3 protein: CSARDVAGGGPDTQYF
J gene: TRBJ2-5; CDR3 length: 12; V gene: TRBV14; clone size: many; CDR3 protein: CASRRGKETQYF
J gene: TRBJ2-3; CDR3 length: 15; V gene: TRBV12-3/TRBV12-4; clone size: many; CDR3 protein: CASRTWGLSTDTQYF
J gene: TRBJ2-7; CDR3 length: 16; V gene: TRBV12-3/TRBV12-4; clone size: many; CDR3 protein: CASSNLRGSYSYEQYF
J gene: TRBJ2-5; CDR3 length: 17; V gene: TRBV5-1; clone size: NA; CDR3 protein: CASRSLGGTTFKETQYF
J gene: TRBJ2-7; CDR3 length: 13; V gene: TRBV2; clone size: many; CDR3 protein: CASSELRVDEQYF
J gene: TRBJ2-7; CDR3 length: 16; V gene: TRBV7-2; clone size: many; CDR3 protein: CASSPATGVMAYEQYF
J gene: TRBJ1-4; CDR3 length: 14; V gene: TRBV6-6; clone size: many; CDR3 protein: CASSFPGTNEKLFF
J gene: TRBJ2-4; CDR3 length: 14; V gene: TRBV2; clone size: many; CDR3 protein: CASSEDGIGNIQYF
J gene: TRBJ2-1; CDR3 length: 19; V gene: TRBV5-1; clone size: many; CDR3 protein: CASSFISGNHPSSYNEQFF
J gene: TRBJ2-5; CDR3 length: 16; V gene: TRBV7-2; clone size: many; CDR3 protein: CASSLAGLAGVETQYF
J gene: TRBJ2-2; CDR3 length: 14; V gene: TRBV12-3/TRBV12-4; clone size: many; CDR3 protein: CASSLQGRPGELFF
J gene: TRBJ2-4; CDR3 length: 16; V gene: TRBV20-1; clone size: NA; CDR3 protein: CSARVWGSLAKNIQYF
J gene: TRBJ2-1; CDR3 length: 14; V gene: TRBV6-4; clone size: many; CDR3 protein: CASAFDRGSDEQFF
J gene: TRBJ2-5; CDR3 length: 14; V gene: TRBV5-1; clone size: many; CDR3 protein: CASSLMREQETQYF
J gene: TRBJ2-3; CDR3 length: 11; V gene: TRBV29-1; clone size: NA; CDR3 protein: CSGRVTDTQYF
J gene: TRBJ2-7; CDR3 length: 15; V gene: TRBV18; clone size: many; CDR3 protein: CASSSSSGGMGEQYF
J gene: TRBJ1-3; CDR3 length: 15; V gene: TRBV5-3; clone size: NA; CDR3 protein: CARSLDRAPGNTIYF
J gene: TRBJ1-5; CDR3 length: 13; V gene: TRBV6-6; clone size: many; CDR3 protein: CASSYSGGEPQHF
J gene: TRBJ2-7; CDR3 length: 13; V gene: TRBV20-1; clone size: many; CDR3 protein: CSARSQSDYEQYF
J gene: TRBJ2-5; CDR3 length: 13; V gene: TRBV20-1; clone size: many; CDR3 protein: CSASPQAGETQYF
J gene: TRBJ2-5; CDR3 length: 13; V gene: TRBV6-6; clone size: many; CDR3 protein: CASSYGQQETQYF
J gene: TRBJ2-1; CDR3 length: 15; V gene: TRBV7-2; clone size: NA; CDR3 protein: CASSLVGLASNQQFF
J gene: TRBJ2-7; CDR3 length: 10; V gene: TRBV29-1; clone size: many; CDR3 protein: CSVGTYEQYF
J gene: TRBJ2-7; CDR3 length: 15; V gene: TRBV29-1; clone size: many; CDR3 protein: CSVSGLAGGTYEQYF
J gene: TRBJ1-1; CDR3 length: 13; V gene: TRBV7-2; clone size: many; CDR3 protein: CASSRQKNTEAFF
J gene: TRBJ2-7; CDR3 length: 13; V gene: TRBV6-1; clone size: many; CDR3 protein: CASSGGGGYEQYF
J gene: TRBJ1-5; CDR3 length: 14; V gene: TRBV18; clone size: many; CDR3 protein: CASSPGGISQPQHF
J gene: TRBJ2-3; CDR3 length: 15; V gene: TRBV15; clone size: many; CDR3 protein: CATSRGQGLGDTQYF